This entry lists 4 T cell receptor beta chains sequenced from one sample in a study of regulatory T cells in long-lasting Graves disease. To make TCR beta libraries, researchers used iRepertoire HTBI primers and Arm-PCR of CDR3 regions. In TCRdb, the multiplex PCR reads were re-called with MiXCR into one record per CDR3 protein. This table holds about 370,000 distinct CDR3 sequences, roughly a sixth found once. Documented time point: newly diagnosed GD, antithyroid drugs for less than 3 months. RNA isolated from PBMCs was used to make the TCR library. Sequencing was performed on peripheral blood mononuclear cells (PBMCs), taken at new diagnosis, from a patient treated with antithyroid drugs. The receptors shown here come from a female donor with Graves disease.

V is TRBV6-2 or TRBV6-3 and J is TRBJ2-1; unclear D gene. Germline V gives CDR1 MNHEY, CDR2 SVGEGT. V lost 6 bases to trimming and J lost 5 bases, with 8 bases between them. The CDR3 is 12 amino acids. CDR3 residues: CASSPEHNEQFF. The CDR3, as DNA: TGTGCCAGCAGCCCCGAGCACAATGAGCAGTTCTTC.

There are many counts of this clonotype. The chain uses TRBV6-5 and TRBJ2-7; D call uncertain. V lost 2 bases to trimming and J lost 3 bases, with 14 bases between them. CDR3 length: 15 residues. The germline V gene encodes CDR1 MNHEY and CDR2 SVGAGI. CDR3 sequence reads: CASSYDGQQGYEQYF. CDR3 coding DNA: TGTGCCAGCAGTTACGATGGGCAGCAAGGCTACGAGCAGTACTTC.

This clonotype was detected many times. The CDR3 spells CASSLNTQGSPLHF. The CDR3 coding sequence is TGTGCCAGCAGCTTGAACACCCAAGGTTCACCCCTCCACTTT. This chain joins TRBV5-4 and TRBJ1-6; D gene unclear. Germline CDR1 SGHNT, CDR2 YYREEE (reference sequence). The ends were cut back, 1 base at V and 9 bases at J, with 11 bases in the middle. CDR3 size: 14 residues.

This clonotype was counted ten times or more. The chain joins TRBV6-1 to TRBJ2-7, with D unresolved. Germline CDR1 MNHNS, CDR2 SASEGT. The CDR3 covers 15 residues. V was trimmed by 8 bases and J by 3 bases, leaving 20 bases between them. DNA of the CDR3: TGTGCCAGCTCCCGATTTAGCCTTCGCGACTACGAGCAGTACTTC. It codes for CASSRFSLRDYEQYF.